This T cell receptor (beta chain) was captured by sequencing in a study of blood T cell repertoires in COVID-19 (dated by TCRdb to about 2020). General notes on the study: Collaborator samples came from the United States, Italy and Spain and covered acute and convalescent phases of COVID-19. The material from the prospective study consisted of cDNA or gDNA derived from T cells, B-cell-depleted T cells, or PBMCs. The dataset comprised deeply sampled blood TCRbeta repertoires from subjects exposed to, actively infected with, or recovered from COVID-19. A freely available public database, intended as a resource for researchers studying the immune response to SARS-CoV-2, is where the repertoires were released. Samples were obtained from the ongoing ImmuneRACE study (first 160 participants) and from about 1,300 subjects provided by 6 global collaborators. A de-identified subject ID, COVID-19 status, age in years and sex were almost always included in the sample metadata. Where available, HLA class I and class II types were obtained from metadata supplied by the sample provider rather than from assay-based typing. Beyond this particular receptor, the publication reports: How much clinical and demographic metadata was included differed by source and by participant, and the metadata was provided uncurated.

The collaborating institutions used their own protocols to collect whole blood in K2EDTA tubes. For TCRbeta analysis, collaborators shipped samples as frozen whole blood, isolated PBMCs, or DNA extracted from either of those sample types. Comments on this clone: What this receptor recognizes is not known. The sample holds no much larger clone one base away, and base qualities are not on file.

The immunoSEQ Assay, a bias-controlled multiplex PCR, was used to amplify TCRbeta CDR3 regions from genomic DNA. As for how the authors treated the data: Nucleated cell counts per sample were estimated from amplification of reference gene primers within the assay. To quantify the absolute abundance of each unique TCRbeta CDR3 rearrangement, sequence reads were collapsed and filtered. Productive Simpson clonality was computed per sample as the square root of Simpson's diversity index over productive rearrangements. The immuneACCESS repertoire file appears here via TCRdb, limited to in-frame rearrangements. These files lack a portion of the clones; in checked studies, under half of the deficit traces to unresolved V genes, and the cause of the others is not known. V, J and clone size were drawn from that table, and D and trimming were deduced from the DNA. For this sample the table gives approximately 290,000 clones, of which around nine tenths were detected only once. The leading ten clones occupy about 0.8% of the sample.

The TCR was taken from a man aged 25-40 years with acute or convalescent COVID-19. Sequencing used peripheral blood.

CDR3 loop: CASSLRTRSSYNEQFF. The DNA is TGTGCCAGCAGTTTGAGGACTAGGAGCTCCTACAATGAGCAGTTCTTC. The rearrangement combines TRBV6-5 with TRBJ2-1; the central 7 bases match TRBD2. V loses 4 bases at its end and J loses 0 bases; junction bases beyond the gene matches: 6. CDR1 MNHEY and CDR2 SVGAGI are derived from the germline V gene. The CDR3 covers 16 residues, taking in both the cysteine and the phenylalanine. Of the read, only the CDR3 DNA is kept; its 48 bases are in frame from base 1.